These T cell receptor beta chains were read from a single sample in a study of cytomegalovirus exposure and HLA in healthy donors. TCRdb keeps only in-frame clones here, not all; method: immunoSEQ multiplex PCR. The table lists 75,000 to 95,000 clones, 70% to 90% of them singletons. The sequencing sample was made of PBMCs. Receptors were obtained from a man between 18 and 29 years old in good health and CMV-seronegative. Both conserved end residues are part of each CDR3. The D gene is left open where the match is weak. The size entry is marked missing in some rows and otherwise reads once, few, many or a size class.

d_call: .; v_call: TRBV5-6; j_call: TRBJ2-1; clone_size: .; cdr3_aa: CASRKGLSGLVEQFF; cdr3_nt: TGTGCCAGCAGAAAAGGTCTAAGCGGGTTGGTTGAGCAGTTCTTC
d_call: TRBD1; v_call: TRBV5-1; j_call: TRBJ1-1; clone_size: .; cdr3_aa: CASSLGDRGGTEAFF; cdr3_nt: TGCGCCAGCAGCTTGGGGGACAGGGGTGGCACTGAAGCTTTCTTT
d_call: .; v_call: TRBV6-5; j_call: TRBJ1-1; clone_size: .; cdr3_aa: CASSYSNRANTEAFF; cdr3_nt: TGTGCCAGCAGTTACTCGAACAGAGCTAACACTGAAGCTTTCTTT
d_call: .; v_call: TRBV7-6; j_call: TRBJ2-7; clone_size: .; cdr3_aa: CASSSGFGGWEQYF; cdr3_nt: TGTGCCAGCAGCTCAGGGTTCGGGGGTTGGGAGCAGTACTTC
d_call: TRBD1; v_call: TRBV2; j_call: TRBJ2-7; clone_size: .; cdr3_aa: CASSVTGQGSYEQYF; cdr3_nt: TGTGCCAGCAGTGTTACTGGACAGGGTTCCTACGAGCAGTACTTC
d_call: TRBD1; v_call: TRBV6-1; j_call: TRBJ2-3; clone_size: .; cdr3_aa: CASSDRDRSTDTQYF; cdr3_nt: TGTGCCAGCAGTGACCGGGACAGAAGCACAGATACGCAGTATTTT
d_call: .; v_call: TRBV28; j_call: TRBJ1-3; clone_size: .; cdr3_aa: CASSLEIGNTIYF; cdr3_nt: TGTGCCAGCAGTTTAGAGATTGGAAACACCATATATTTT
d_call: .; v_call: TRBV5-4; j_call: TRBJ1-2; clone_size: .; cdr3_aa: CASSLSANYGYTF; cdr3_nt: TGTGCCAGCAGCTTGAGCGCTAACTATGGCTACACCTTC
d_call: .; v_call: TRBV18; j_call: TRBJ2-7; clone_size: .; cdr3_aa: CASSPNAGGIGYEQYF; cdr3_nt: TGTGCCAGCTCTCCTAACGCCGGCGGGATTGGCTACGAGCAGTACTTC
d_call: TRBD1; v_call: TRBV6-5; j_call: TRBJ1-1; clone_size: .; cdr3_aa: CASTPGGLSTEAFF; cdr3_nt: TGTGCCAGCACTCCAGGGGGCCTGAGCACTGAAGCTTTCTTT
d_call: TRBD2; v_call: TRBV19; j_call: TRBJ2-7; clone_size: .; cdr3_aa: CASSVTRGDGQYF; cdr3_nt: TGTGCCAGTAGTGTAACGCGGGGGGACGGGCAGTACTTC
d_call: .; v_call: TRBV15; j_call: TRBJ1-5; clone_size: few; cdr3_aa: CATSRDAGNQPQHF; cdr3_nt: TGTGCCACCAGCAGAGATGCGGGCAATCAGCCCCAGCATTTT
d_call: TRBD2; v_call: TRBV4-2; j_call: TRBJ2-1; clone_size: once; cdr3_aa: CASGGLAGGSSYNEQFF; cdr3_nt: TGTGCCAGCGGGGGACTAGCGGGAGGTAGTTCCTACAATGAGCAGTTCTTC
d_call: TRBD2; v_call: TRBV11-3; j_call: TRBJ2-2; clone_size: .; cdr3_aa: CASSLATSGSGTGELFF; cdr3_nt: TGTGCCAGCAGCTTAGCCACTAGCGGGAGTGGAACCGGGGAGCTGTTTTTT
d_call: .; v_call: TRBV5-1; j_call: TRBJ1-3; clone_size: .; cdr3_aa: CASSLEWPGAGNTIYF; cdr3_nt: TGCGCCAGCAGCTTGGAATGGCCAGGGGCTGGAAACACCATATATTTT
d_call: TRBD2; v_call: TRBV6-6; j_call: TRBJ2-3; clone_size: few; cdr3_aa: CASSGRLAGVTDTQYF; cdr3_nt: TGTGCCAGCAGTGGGCGACTAGCGGGAGTCACAGATACGCAGTATTTT
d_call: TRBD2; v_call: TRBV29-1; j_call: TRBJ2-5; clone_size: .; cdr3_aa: CSVTTSGAVQETQYF; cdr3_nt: TGCAGCGTCACGACTAGCGGAGCCGTACAAGAGACCCAGTACTTC
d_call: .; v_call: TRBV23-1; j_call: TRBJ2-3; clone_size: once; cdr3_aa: CASSQPSKPTVFGTDTQYF; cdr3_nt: TGCGCCAGCAGTCAACCCTCAAAACCCACAGTTTTCGGCACAGATACGCAGTATTTT
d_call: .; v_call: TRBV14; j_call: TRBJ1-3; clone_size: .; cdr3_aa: CASSQTVSGNTIYF; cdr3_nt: TGTGCCAGCAGTCAGACAGTCTCTGGAAACACCATATATTTT
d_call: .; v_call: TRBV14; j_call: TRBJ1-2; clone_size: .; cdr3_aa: CASSQGAGARYGYTF; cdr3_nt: TGTGCCAGCAGCCAAGGTGCGGGGGCACGATATGGCTACACCTTC
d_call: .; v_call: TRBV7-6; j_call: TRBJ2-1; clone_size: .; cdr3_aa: CASSLTVAGQNEQFF; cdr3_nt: TGTGCCAGCAGTCTTACGGTGGCGGGGCAAAATGAGCAGTTCTTC
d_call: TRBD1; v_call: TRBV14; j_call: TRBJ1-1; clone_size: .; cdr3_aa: CASSQTDRVQGEAFF; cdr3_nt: TGTGCCAGCAGCCAAACTGACAGGGTTCAGGGTGAAGCTTTCTTT
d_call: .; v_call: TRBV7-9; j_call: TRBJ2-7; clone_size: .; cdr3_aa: CSSSAQGYEQYF; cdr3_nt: TGTTCCAGCAGCGCACAGGGCTACGAGCAGTACTTC
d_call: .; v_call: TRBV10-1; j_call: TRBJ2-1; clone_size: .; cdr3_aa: CASSEPPDGAASSYNEQFF; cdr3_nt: TGCGCCAGCAGTGAACCCCCCGATGGAGCGGCAAGCTCCTACAATGAGCAGTTCTTC
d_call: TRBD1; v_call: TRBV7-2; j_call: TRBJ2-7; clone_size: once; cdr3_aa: CASSHRQGGTYEQYF; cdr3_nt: TGTGCCAGCAGCCATCGACAGGGGGGGACCTACGAGCAGTACTTC
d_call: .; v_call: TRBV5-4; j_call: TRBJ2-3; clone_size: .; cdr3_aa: CASSLVTSIVADTQYF; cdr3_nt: TGTGCCAGCAGCTTGGTAACTAGCATAGTGGCAGATACGCAGTATTTT
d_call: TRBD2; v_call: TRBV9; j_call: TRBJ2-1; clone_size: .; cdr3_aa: CASSAVTSAGEQFF; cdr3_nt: TGTGCCAGCAGCGCGGTGACTAGCGCAGGGGAGCAGTTCTTC